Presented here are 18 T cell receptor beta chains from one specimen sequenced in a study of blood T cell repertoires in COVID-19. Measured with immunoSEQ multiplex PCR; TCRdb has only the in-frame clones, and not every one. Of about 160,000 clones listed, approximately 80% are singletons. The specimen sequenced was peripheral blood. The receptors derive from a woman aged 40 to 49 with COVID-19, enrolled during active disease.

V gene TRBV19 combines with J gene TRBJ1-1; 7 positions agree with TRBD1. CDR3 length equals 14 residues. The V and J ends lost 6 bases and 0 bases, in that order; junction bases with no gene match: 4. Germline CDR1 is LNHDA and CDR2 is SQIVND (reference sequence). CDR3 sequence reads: CASSRQGMNTEAFF. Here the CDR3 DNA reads TGTGCCAGTAGCCGACAGGGCATGAACACTGAAGCTTTCTTT.

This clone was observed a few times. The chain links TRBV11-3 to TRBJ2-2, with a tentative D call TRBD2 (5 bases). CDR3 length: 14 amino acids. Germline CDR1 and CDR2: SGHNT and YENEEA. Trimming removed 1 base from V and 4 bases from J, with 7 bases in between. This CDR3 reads CASSLGRFTGELFF. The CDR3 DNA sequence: TGTGCCAGCAGCTTAGGGAGGTTCACCGGGGAGCTGTTTTTT.

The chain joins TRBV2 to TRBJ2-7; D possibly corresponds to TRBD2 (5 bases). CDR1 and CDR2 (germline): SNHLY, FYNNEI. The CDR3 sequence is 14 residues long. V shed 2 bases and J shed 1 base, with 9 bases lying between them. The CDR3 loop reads CASSETGISYEQYF. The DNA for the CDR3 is TGTGCCAGCAGTGAAACGGGAATATCCTACGAGCAGTACTTC.

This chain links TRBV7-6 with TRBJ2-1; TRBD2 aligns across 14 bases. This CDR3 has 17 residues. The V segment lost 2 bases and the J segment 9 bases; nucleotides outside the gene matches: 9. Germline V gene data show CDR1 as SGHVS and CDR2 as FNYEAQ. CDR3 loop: CASSLTSGLAGEGEQFF. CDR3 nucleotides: TGTGCCAGCAGCTTAACCTCGGGACTAGCGGGAGAGGGTGAGCAGTTCTTC.

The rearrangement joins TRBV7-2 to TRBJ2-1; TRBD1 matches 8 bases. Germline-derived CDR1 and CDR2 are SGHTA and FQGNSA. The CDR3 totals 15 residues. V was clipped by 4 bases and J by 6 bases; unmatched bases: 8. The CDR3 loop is CASSSRQGNINEQFF. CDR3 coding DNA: TGTGCCAGCAGCTCTAGACAGGGGAACATCAATGAGCAGTTCTTC.

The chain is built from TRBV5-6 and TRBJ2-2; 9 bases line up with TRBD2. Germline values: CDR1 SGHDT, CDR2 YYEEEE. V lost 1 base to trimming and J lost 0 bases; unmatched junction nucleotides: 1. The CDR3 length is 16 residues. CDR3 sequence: CASSLIAGANTGELFF. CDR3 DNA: TGTGCCAGCAGCTTGATAGCGGGGGCGAACACCGGGGAGCTGTTTTTT. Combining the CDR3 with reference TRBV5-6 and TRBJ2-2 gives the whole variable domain DAGVTQSPTHLIKTRGQQVTLRCSPKSGHDTVSWYQQALGQGPQFIFQYYEEEERQRGNFPDRFSGHQFPNYSSELNVNALLLGDSALYLCASSLIAGANTGELFFGEGSRLTVL.

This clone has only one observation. CDR3 in amino acids: CASKQGKFVVTEAFF. The DNA for the CDR3 is TGTGCCAGTAAACAGGGAAAGTTTGTTGTCACTGAAGCTTTCTTT. The genes are TRBV19 and TRBJ1-1, with D maybe TRBD1 (6 bases). Germline V gene data show CDR1 as LNHDA and CDR2 as SQIVND (reference sequence). V lost 7 bases to trimming and J lost 4 bases, with 19 bases between them. The CDR3 spans 15 residues.

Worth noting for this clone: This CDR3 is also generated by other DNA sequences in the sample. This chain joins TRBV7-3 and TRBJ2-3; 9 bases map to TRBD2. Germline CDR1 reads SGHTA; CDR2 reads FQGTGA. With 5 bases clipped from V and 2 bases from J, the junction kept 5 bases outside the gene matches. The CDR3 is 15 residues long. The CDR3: CASSKAGGLTDTQYF. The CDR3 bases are TGTGCCAGCAGCAAAGCGGGGGGCCTCACAGATACGCAGTATTTT.

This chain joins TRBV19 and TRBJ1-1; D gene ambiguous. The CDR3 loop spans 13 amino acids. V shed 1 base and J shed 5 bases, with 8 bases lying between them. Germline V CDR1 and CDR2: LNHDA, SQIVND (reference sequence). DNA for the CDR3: TGTGCCAGTAGTATAGCCAGGAGGACTGAAGCTTTCTTT. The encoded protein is CASSIARRTEAFF.

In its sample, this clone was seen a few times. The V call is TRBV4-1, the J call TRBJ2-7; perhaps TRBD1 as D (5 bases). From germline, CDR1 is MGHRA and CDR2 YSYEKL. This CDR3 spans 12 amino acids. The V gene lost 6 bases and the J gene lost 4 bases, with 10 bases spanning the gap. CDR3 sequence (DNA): TGCGCCAGCAGTGGCAGGGAATACGAGCAGTACTTC. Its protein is CASSGREYEQYF.

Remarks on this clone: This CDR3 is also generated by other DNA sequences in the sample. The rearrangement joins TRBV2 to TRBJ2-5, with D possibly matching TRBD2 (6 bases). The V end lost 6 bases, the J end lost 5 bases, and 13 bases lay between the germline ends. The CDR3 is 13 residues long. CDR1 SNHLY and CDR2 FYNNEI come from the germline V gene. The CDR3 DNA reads TGTGCCAGCAGGAGGGGAGGCGGGGAGACCCAGTACTTC. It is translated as CASRRGGGETQYF.

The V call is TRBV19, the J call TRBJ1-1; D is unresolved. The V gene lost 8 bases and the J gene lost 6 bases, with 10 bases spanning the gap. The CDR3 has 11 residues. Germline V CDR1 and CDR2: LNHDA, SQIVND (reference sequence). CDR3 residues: CASRDFAEAFF. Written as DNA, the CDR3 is TGTGCCAGTCGGGATTTCGCTGAAGCTTTCTTT.

This chain's CDR3 is CAGRTANQPQHF. The DNA of the CDR3 is TGTGCCGGCCGGACAGCAAATCAGCCCCAGCATTTT. The chain carries TRBV6-5 and TRBJ1-5; tentative D call: TRBD1 (6 bases). CDR1 MNHEY and CDR2 SVGAGI come from the germline V gene. Trimming removed 11 bases from V and 4 bases from J, with 12 bases in between. The CDR3 extends over 12 amino acids.

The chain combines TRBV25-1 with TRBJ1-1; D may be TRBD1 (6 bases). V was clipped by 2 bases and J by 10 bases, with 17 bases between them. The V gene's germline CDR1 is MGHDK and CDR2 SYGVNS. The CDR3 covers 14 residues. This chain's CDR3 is CASSEAGGQLRAFF. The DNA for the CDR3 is TGTGCCAGCAGTGAAGCGGGGGGACAACTACGAGCTTTCTTT.

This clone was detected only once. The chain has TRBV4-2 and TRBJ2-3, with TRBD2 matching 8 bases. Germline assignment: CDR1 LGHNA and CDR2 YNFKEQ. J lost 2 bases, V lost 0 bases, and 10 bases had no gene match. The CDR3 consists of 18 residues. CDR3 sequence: CASSQDTAGDFHTDTQYF. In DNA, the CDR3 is TGTGCCAGCAGCCAAGATACAGCGGGAGACTTCCACACAGATACGCAGTATTTT.

The CDR3 is CASSPPPGTGIHQETQYF. The CDR3 DNA reads TGTGCCAGCAGCCCACCCCCGGGGACAGGGATACACCAAGAGACCCAGTACTTC. This sequence joins TRBV5-8 and TRBJ2-5; TRBD1 matches at 9 bases. Germline loops: CDR1 SGHTS, CDR2 YDEGEE. There are 18 residues in the CDR3. The ends lost 4 bases at V and 0 bases at J; junction bases unmatched: 13.

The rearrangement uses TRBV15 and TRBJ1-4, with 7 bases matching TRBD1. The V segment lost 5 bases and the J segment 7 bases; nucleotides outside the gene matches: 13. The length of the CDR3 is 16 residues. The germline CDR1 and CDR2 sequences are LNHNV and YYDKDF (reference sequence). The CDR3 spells CATSPDNRGRGEKLFF. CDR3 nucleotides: TGTGCCACCAGCCCTGATAACAGGGGTAGGGGTGAAAAACTGTTTTTT.

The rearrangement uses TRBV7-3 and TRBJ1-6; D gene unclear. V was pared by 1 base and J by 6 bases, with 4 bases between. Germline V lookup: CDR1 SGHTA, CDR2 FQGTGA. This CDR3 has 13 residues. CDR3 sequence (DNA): TGTGCCAGCAGCTTAATAGTTAATTCACCCCTCCACTTT. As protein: CASSLIVNSPLHF.